Presented here are 30 T cell receptor beta chains from one specimen sequenced in a study of shared clonotypes between healthy human individuals. Using immunoSEQ multiplex PCR, the repertoire was profiled, and TCRdb retains in-frame clones only, with some absent. This sample has approximately 1.4 million clones, with approximately 98% found just once. The sequenced sample consisted of naive CD4+ T cells sorted from blood. Subset defined: CD45RA+ positively selected. These receptors were obtained from a man aged 30-40 years in good health.

The chain has TRBV14 and TRBJ2-2; possibly TRBD2 for D (6 bases). CDR1 is SGHDN, CDR2 FVKESK, per germline. CDR3 size: 14 residues. V dropped 3 bases and J dropped 1 base, with 6 bases sitting between them. The CDR3 region has the DNA TGTGCCAGCAGCCACGGGGGGAACACCGGGGAGCTGTTTTTT. Translated, it gives CASSHGGNTGELFF.

The rearrangement joins TRBV7-9 to TRBJ2-1; the match to TRBD2 covers 12 bases. Germline assignment: CDR1 SEHNR and CDR2 FQNEAQ (reference sequence). With 6 bases clipped from V and 4 bases from J, the junction kept 10 bases outside the gene matches. The length of the CDR3 is 17 residues. CDR3 protein: CASRSASGRVLYNEQFF. CDR3 in DNA: TGTGCCAGCAGGTCCGCTAGCGGGAGGGTGCTTTACAATGAGCAGTTCTTC.

The chain has TRBV6-6 and TRBJ1-5; 7 bases line up with TRBD1. The CDR3 has 15 residues. Trimming cost V 5 bases and J 7 bases; bases outside gene matches: 11. Germline V gives CDR1 MNHNY, CDR2 SVGAGI (reference sequence). CDR3 nucleotide sequence: TGTGCCAGCAGTCACAGGGGAGGTTCAGGACAGCCCCAGCATTTT. Encoded protein: CASSHRGGSGQPQHF.

The rearrangement joins TRBV14 to TRBJ2-7; no reliable D call. The V end was cut by 0 bases, the J end by 7 bases, with 10 bases between. This CDR3 has 13 amino acids. Germline-derived CDR1 and CDR2 are SGHDN and FVKESK. The chain's CDR3 is CASSQDLVQEQYF. The CDR3 nucleotides read TGTGCCAGCAGCCAAGATCTTGTACAGGAGCAGTACTTC.

This chain links TRBV6-5 with TRBJ2-3, with 9 bases fitting TRBD1. J gave up 4 bases and V 5 bases, and 4 bases lay outside the gene matches. The CDR3 runs 14 residues. The germline V gene has CDR1 MNHEY and CDR2 SVGAGI. The CDR3 here is CASSGRTGADTQYF. Here the CDR3 DNA reads TGTGCCAGCAGTGGCCGGACAGGGGCAGATACGCAGTATTTT.

The chain has TRBV5-1 and TRBJ1-2; the D is unclear. Trimming removed 0 bases from V and 2 bases from J, with 14 bases in between. The CDR3 is 16 residues long. The germline V gene encodes CDR1 SGHRS and CDR2 YFSETQ. DNA for the CDR3: TGCGCCAGCAGCTTGGCGGGGAGCACTTTCAACTATGGCTACACCTTC. This translates into CASSLAGSTFNYGYTF.

This rearrangement joins TRBV10-3 to TRBJ1-5; 8 bases fit TRBD1. This CDR3 comprises 13 residues. Germline CDR1 and CDR2: ENHRY and SYGVKD. After removal of 5 bases from V and 5 bases from J, the junction contained 2 bases not matched to a gene. The CDR3 nucleotides are TGTGCCATCAGTCAGGACAGGGATCAGCCCCAGCATTTT. It translates to CAISQDRDQPQHF.

With respect to this clone: Other DNA sequences from this sample encode an identical CDR3 as well. The chain has TRBV5-1 and TRBJ2-2, with D hard to call. Trimming removed 1 base from V and 0 bases from J, with 4 bases in between. CDR3 size: 14 residues. Per germline, CDR1 SGHRS and CDR2 YFSETQ. CDR3 loop: CASSLTPNTGELFF. The CDR3 nucleotides are TGCGCCAGCAGCTTGACACCGAACACCGGGGAGCTGTTTTTT.

This chain uses TRBV10-1 with TRBJ2-7, with D perhaps TRBD1 (5 bases). This CDR3 comprises 14 residues. V lost 7 bases and J 3 bases, leaving 16 bases between the germline ends. CDR1 and CDR2 from the germline V gene are WNHNN and SYGVQD (reference sequence). CDR3 loop: CASNFNTGNYEQYF. CDR3 nucleotide sequence: TGCGCCAGCAATTTTAACACAGGTAACTACGAGCAGTACTTC.

The chain employs TRBV5-4 and TRBJ2-3; D perhaps matches TRBD2 (5 bases). The CDR3 has 15 amino acids. Germline CDR1 is SGHNT and CDR2 is YYREEE (reference sequence). V shed 3 bases and J shed 4 bases, with 15 bases lying between them. CDR3 coding DNA: TGTGCCAGCAGCTCCAGCGGCGTGTGGGCAGATACGCAGTATTTT. Translation gives CASSSSGVWADTQYF.

The V gene is TRBV19, the J gene TRBJ1-2, with a weak D call TRBD1 (6 bases). V lost 0 bases and J lost 2, with 7 bases in between. Germline V lookup: CDR1 LNHDA, CDR2 SQIVND (reference sequence). This CDR3 spans 14 amino acids. CDR3 loop: CASSIETGNYGYTF. The DNA for the CDR3 is TGTGCCAGTAGTATAGAGACAGGCAACTATGGCTACACCTTC. Looking up the rest from reference TRBV19 and TRBJ1-2 gives the full variable domain: DGGITQSPKYLFRKEGQNVTLSCEQNLNHDAMYWYRQDPGQGLRLIYYSQIVNDFQKGDIAEGYSVSREKKESFPLTVTSAQKNPTAFYLCASSIETGNYGYTFGSGTRLTVV.

V and J are TRBV5-4 and TRBJ1-5, with a tentative D call TRBD1 (5 bases). V lost 3 bases to trimming and J lost 4 bases, with 14 bases between them. This CDR3 is 15 amino acids long. The germline CDR1 and CDR2 sequences are SGHNT and YYREEE (reference sequence). Here the CDR3 DNA reads TGTGCCAGCAGCTCAGGGCCCTCGGGGAATCAGCCCCAGCATTTT. Translation gives CASSSGPSGNQPQHF.

The genes are TRBV5-5 and TRBJ1-5, with D unresolved. This CDR3 is built from 15 residues. With 4 bases removed from V and 0 bases from J, the gap between germline ends came to 11 bases. CDR1 is SGHKS, CDR2 YYEKEE, per germline (reference sequence). DNA of the CDR3: TGTGCCAGCAGCCGGGATTCTTTTAGCAATCAGCCCCAGCATTTT. Amino acid sequence: CASSRDSFSNQPQHF.

This chain links TRBV14 with TRBJ2-7; TRBD1 agrees at 7 bases. Germline CDR1 is SGHDN and CDR2 is FVKESK. V lost 3 bases to trimming and J lost 4 bases; unmatched junction nucleotides: 9. The CDR3 consists of 15 residues. As DNA, the CDR3 is TGTGCCAGCAGCCAGAGACAGGGTCCCTTGTACGAGCAGTACTTC. Translation gives CASSQRQGPLYEQYF.

The chain couples TRBV9 to TRBJ2-6; the D gene could be TRBD1 or TRBD2 (5 bases each). V was pared by 3 bases and J by 0 bases, with 13 bases between. The CDR3 extends over 17 amino acids. Per the germline V gene, CDR1 is SGDLS and CDR2 is YYNGEE. In DNA, the CDR3 is TGTGCCAGCAGCGCCCCGGGACGTACCTCTGGGGCCAACGTCCTGACTTTC. This gives the protein CASSAPGRTSGANVLTF.

The chain has TRBV7-9 and TRBJ2-3, with 10 positions matching TRBD2. The J segment lost 5 bases and the V segment lost 4 bases, leaving 15 bases of the junction unmatched. CDR1 and CDR2 (germline): SEHNR, FQNEAQ (reference sequence). This CDR3 comprises 18 residues. The CDR3 sequence is CASSSRRSGRAPVDTQYF. The CDR3 nucleotides read TGTGCCAGCAGCTCCCGTCGCAGCGGGAGGGCCCCCGTAGATACGCAGTATTTT.

The J gene is TRBJ2-5, the V gene TRBV2; D is perhaps TRBD2 (7 bases). Germline CDR1 is SNHLY and CDR2 is FYNNEI. With 3 bases removed from V and 8 bases from J, the gap between germline ends came to 13 bases. The CDR3 consists of 13 residues. CDR3 DNA: TGTGCCAGCAGTGACCTAGGGGGGGTAACCCAGTACTTC. It yields the protein CASSDLGGVTQYF.

This clone was found once. The rearrangement uses TRBV6-1 and TRBJ2-7, with 11 bases identical to TRBD1. The CDR3 is 15 residues long. Per germline, CDR1 MNHNS and CDR2 SASEGT. The J segment lost 4 bases and the V segment lost 6 bases, leaving 8 bases of the junction unmatched. Here the CDR3 reads CASSVGQGVFYEQYF. CDR3 bases: TGTGCCAGCAGCGTGGGACAGGGGGTTTTTTACGAGCAGTACTTC.

This chain links TRBV12-5 with TRBJ1-1, with D perhaps matching TRBD1 (6 bases). The CDR3 has 15 residues. Germline-derived CDR1 and CDR2 are LGHNT and FRNRAP. Trimming took off 5 bases at V and 1 base at J, with 14 bases between the two ends. In nucleotides, the CDR3 is TGTGCTAGTGGTCCGCCCGGACAGCGGAACACTGAAGCTTTCTTT. Its protein product is CASGPPGQRNTEAFF.

The chain joins TRBV11-3 to TRBJ2-1, with D possibly matching TRBD2 (5 bases). The CDR3 is 15 amino acids. CDR1 is SGHNT, CDR2 YENEEA, per germline. Trimming removed 1 base from V and 2 bases from J, with 9 bases in between. The CDR3 bases are TGTGCCAGCAGCTTAGGTCAGCGGACCTACAATGAGCAGTTCTTC. It encodes CASSLGQRTYNEQFF.

The V and J genes are TRBV18 and TRBJ2-5, with a tentative D call TRBD2 (6 bases). TRBJ2-7 matches the DNA end more closely, so the J call is doubtful. The CDR3 is 15 residues long. Germline assignment: CDR1 KGHSH and CDR2 LQKENI. CDR3 loop: CASSLGSVGLYEQYF. DNA for the CDR3: TGTGCCAGCTCTCTGGGGTCGGTGGGACTCTACGAGCAGTACTTC.

The chain combines TRBV7-8 with TRBJ2-7; 7 nucleotides agree with TRBD1. The CDR3 has 15 amino acids. CDR1 and CDR2 from the germline V gene are SGHVS and FQNEAQ. J gave up 3 bases and V 5 bases, and 10 bases lay outside the gene matches. The CDR3 DNA reads as TGTGCCAGCAGCCACATAGGGGACAGTGACTACGAGCAGTACTTC. It yields the protein CASSHIGDSDYEQYF.

A word on this clone: The identical CDR3 is also encoded by other nucleotide sequences in the sample. This rearrangement joins TRBV28 to TRBJ2-5; 8 positions match TRBD1. V gave up 6 bases and J gave up 2 bases; unmatched junction bases: 5. This CDR3 contains 14 residues. Per the germline V gene, CDR1 is MDHEN and CDR2 is SYDVKM. Here the CDR3 reads CASSPRQGQETQYF. As DNA, the CDR3 is TGTGCCAGCAGCCCCCGACAGGGGCAAGAGACCCAGTACTTC.

The rearrangement links TRBV27 to TRBJ2-2; 8 positions agree with TRBD1. The CDR3 is made up of 16 amino acids. The ends lost 5 bases at V and 6 bases at J; junction bases unmatched: 11. Germline values: CDR1 MNHEY, CDR2 SMNVEV (reference sequence). In nucleotides, the CDR3 is TGTGCCAGCAGTCCCCGGGGACAGGTCGTTGCCGGGGAGCTGTTTTTT. This sequence encodes CASSPRGQVVAGELFF.

The chain is built from TRBV10-1 and TRBJ2-1, with 9 bases lining up with TRBD1. V trimming: 6 bases; J trimming: 5 bases; junction bases outside the gene matches: 8. The CDR3 runs to 15 residues. In germline, CDR1 is WNHNN, CDR2 SYGVQD (reference sequence). DNA of the CDR3: TGCGCCAGCAGCACCGGGACAGGGTTTAACAATGAGCAGTTCTTC. Translated, it gives CASSTGTGFNNEQFF.

This chain links TRBV7-9 with TRBJ1-1; D possibly corresponds to TRBD1 (6 bases). Trimming stripped 2 bases from V and 2 bases from J, with 12 bases between. Germline V lookup: CDR1 SEHNR, CDR2 FQNEAQ (reference sequence). The CDR3 length is 15 residues. In DNA, the CDR3 is TGTGCCAGCAGCTTAATGGGCAGGGGTAACACTGAAGCTTTCTTT. Encoded protein: CASSLMGRGNTEAFF.

The rearrangement uses TRBV28 and TRBJ2-5; 10 bases line up with TRBD1. Germline V gives CDR1 MDHEN, CDR2 SYDVKM. V dropped 6 bases and J dropped 5; count of bases not matched to a gene: 3. This CDR3 contains 13 residues. In nucleotides, the CDR3 is TGTGCCAGCAGGACAGGGGGCCGGGAGACCCAGTACTTC. It translates to CASRTGGRETQYF.

The gene calls are TRBV9 and TRBJ2-6, with 10 bases fitting TRBD1. Trimming removed 3 bases from V and 2 bases from J; junction bases left unmatched: 8. The CDR3 runs 18 residues. Germline V gene lookup returns CDR1 SGDLS and CDR2 YYNGEE. The CDR3 nucleotides are TGTGCCAGCAGCGCCGGGACAGGGGCTGAGACTGGGGCCAACGTCCTGACTTTC. Protein product: CASSAGTGAETGANVLTF.

The genes are TRBV5-4 and TRBJ1-2; 10 positions agree with TRBD1. The CDR3 contains 17 residues. Looked up from germline, CDR1 is SGHNT and CDR2 is YYREEE (reference sequence). The trim removed 4 bases at V and 0 bases at J, leaving 9 bases unmatched. CDR3 in DNA: TGTGCCAGCAGCCTGTGGGACAGGGGAGGTTCTAACTATGGCTACACCTTC. It translates to CASSLWDRGGSNYGYTF.

The V gene is TRBV11-2, the J gene TRBJ2-7; TRBD1 agrees at 7 bases. The CDR3 is made up of 14 amino acids. The junction had 6 bases not matched to a gene; V was cut back by 4 bases and J by 3 bases. Germline CDR1 and CDR2: SGHAT and FQNNGV. The CDR3 is CASSSTGVSYEQYF. The CDR3 DNA sequence: TGTGCCAGCAGCTCAACAGGGGTAAGCTACGAGCAGTACTTC.